This TCR beta chain was obtained from a study of blood T cells in healthy people across ages. Notes on the study in general: Strong correlation existed between TCR beta diversity and naive T cell percentage. The donors' CMV status was not determined, possibly confounding changes in expanded clonotypes.

The CDR3 is 12 amino acids. The germline V gene encodes CDR1 LGHDT and CDR2 YNNKEL (reference sequence). V shed 5 bases and J shed 7 bases, with 9 bases lying between them. In regard to this clonotype: Its antigen is undetermined.

Through a sample-barcoded 5' primer and a J-beta primer mix, a second PCR was run for roughly 7 to 12 cycles. One entry per CDR3 protein results from TCRdb running MiXCR on the 5' RACE reads. The sample holds around 1.5 million distinct CDR3 sequences; around 36% are singletons and the top ten take about 10%. Total RNA was isolated from each sample in quantities of at least 6 micrograms. The rearrangement links TRBV3-1 to TRBJ2-1, with TRBD1 as a possible D gene (5 bases). The TCR was taken from a woman in her thirties in good health. The sample was blood. DNA of the CDR3: TGTGCCAGCAGCAATGGGGCGAATGAGCAGTTCTTC. Protein: CASSNGANEQFF.